Below, 5 T cell receptor beta chains from the same sample are listed, as sequenced in a study of blood T cell repertoires in COVID-19. The repertoire was sequenced with immunoSEQ multiplex PCR; TCRdb's copy has only in-frame clones and lacks some. The sample yields about 28,000 clones, 87% seen once. The sample comprised peripheral blood. The receptor source for this set is a human donor in a cohort sampled during active COVID-19.

This clone was seen only a few times. V usage is TRBV5-1 and J usage is TRBJ2-7; D is perhaps TRBD2 (7 bases). Germline CDR1 reads SGHRS; CDR2 reads YFSETQ. The CDR3 covers 17 residues. V dropped 5 bases and J dropped 2 bases, with 23 bases sitting between them. CDR3: CASRETRGGGPTYEQYF. CDR3 DNA sequence: TGCGCCAGCAGGGAGACCCGGGGCGGGGGCCCAACCTACGAGCAGTACTTC.

The chain joins TRBV3-1 (or the pseudogene TRBV3-2) to TRBJ1-1; unclear D gene. V was trimmed by 5 bases and J by 8 bases, leaving 9 bases between them. The CDR3 runs to 11 residues. CDR1 is LGHDT and CDR2 is YNNKEL in the germline V gene (reference sequence). The CDR3: CASSYSGEAFF. CDR3 DNA sequence: TGTGCCAGCAGCTACAGTGGCGAAGCTTTCTTT.

The rearrangement uses TRBV19 and TRBJ2-5; tentatively, D is TRBD2 (6 bases). With 2 bases removed from V and 5 bases from J, the gap between germline ends came to 12 bases. The CDR3 extends over 14 amino acids. Germline loops: CDR1 LNHDA, CDR2 SQIVND (reference sequence). CDR3 nucleotide sequence: TGTGCCAGTAGTATAAAAGTAGCGGTGGAGACCCAGTACTTC. It is translated as CASSIKVAVETQYF.

The chain combines TRBV19 with TRBJ1-1; 7 nucleotides match TRBD1. The CDR3 has 14 amino acids. Trimming cost V 5 bases and J 3 bases; bases outside gene matches: 6. Germline CDR1 and CDR2: LNHDA and SQIVND (reference sequence). Here the CDR3 reads CASSLLRGDTEAFF. The CDR3 DNA reads TGTGCCAGTAGTCTGCTCAGGGGGGACACTGAAGCTTTCTTT.

The CDR3 protein is CASSLSGNTEAFF. In nucleotides, the CDR3 is TGTGCCAGCAGTTTGTCGGGGAACACTGAAGCTTTCTTT. V and J are TRBV2 and TRBJ1-1, with no clear D. The V and J ends lost 5 bases and 1 base respectively, with 8 bases between them. The germline V gene encodes CDR1 SNHLY and CDR2 FYNNEI. The CDR3 contains 13 residues.